What follows are 23 T cell receptor beta chains derived from one specimen sequenced in a study of vaccination and CD4 T cells after COVID-19. At the Johns Hopkins FTIC core, DNA taken from cultured CD4+ T cells was sequenced by way of the Oncomine TCR Beta short-read assay. TCRdb itself ran the PCR reads through MiXCR, one entry per CDR3 protein. The table lists around 16,000 distinct CDR3 sequences, 36% of them singletons. What these receptors recognize is not known. Treatment denoted: approximately 9-day PBMC culture with coronavirus spike peptide pools or control peptides (ViraFEST assay). The sample was CD4+ T cells from blood, cultured in vitro, taken before SARS-CoV-2 vaccination. All receptors derive from a human donor who received a COVID-19 vaccine.

This clonotype appeared a few times. The chain couples TRBV6-1 to TRBJ1-1; 7 bases align to TRBD1. V trimming: 6 bases; J trimming: 7 bases; junction bases outside the gene matches: 14. The length of the CDR3 is 15 residues. Germline CDR1 reads MNHNS; CDR2 reads SASEGT. Here the CDR3 DNA reads TGTGCCAGCAGAATGGGACAGATCGGCCCGAATGAAGCTTTCTTT. It yields the protein CASRMGQIGPNEAFF.

The V call is TRBV20-1, the J call TRBJ2-1; D assignment may be TRBD1 or TRBD2 (5 bases each). The CDR3 covers 15 residues. Germline V gene data show CDR1 as DFQATT and CDR2 as SNEGSKA (reference sequence). Trimming cost V 2 bases and J 0 bases, with 11 bases left between them. CDR3 residues: CSARRDGTSYNEQFF. The CDR3 DNA reads as TGCAGTGCTAGACGAGACGGGACCTCCTACAATGAGCAGTTCTTC.

The chain carries TRBV6-1 and TRBJ1-2, with 7 positions matching TRBD1. Trimming at V came to 6 bases and at J to 5 bases, leaving 6 bases not matched to a gene. CDR1 and CDR2 (germline): MNHNS, SASEGT. The CDR3 extends over 13 amino acids. CDR3 residues: CASRATGAYGYTF. CDR3 nucleotide sequence: TGTGCCAGCAGAGCTACAGGGGCTTATGGCTACACCTTC.

This chain connects TRBV30 to TRBJ1-4; maybe TRBD1 (5 bases). Trimming removed 5 bases at V and 7 bases at J, with 8 bases between. This CDR3 region has 11 residues. CDR1 is GTSNPN, CDR2 SVGIG, per germline (reference sequence). For the CDR3, the DNA is TGTGCCTGGGACAGTCTTGAAAAACTGTTTTTT. Its protein is CAWDSLEKLFF. Full variable domain (rest looked up from reference TRBV30 and TRBJ1-4): SQTIHQWPATLVQPVGSPLSLECTVEGTSNPNLYWYRQAAGRGLQLLFYSVGIGQISSEVPQNLSASRPQDRQFILSSKKLLLSDSGFYLCAWDSLEKLFFGSGTQLSVL.

This sequence joins TRBV7-3 and TRBJ2-2; TRBD1 is a possible D gene (5 bases). CDR3 length equals 13 residues. Germline lookup yields CDR1 SGHTA and CDR2 FQGTGA. The V end was cut by 2 bases, the J end by 4 bases, with 5 bases between. The CDR3 reads CASSLDSTGELFF. DNA of the CDR3: TGTGCCAGCAGCTTAGACAGCACCGGGGAGCTGTTTTTT.

The rearrangement links TRBV7-9 to TRBJ1-1; no clear D gene. This CDR3 spans 15 amino acids. Trimming took 4 bases from V and 2 from J, leaving 14 bases between them. Germline V gene lookup returns CDR1 SEHNR and CDR2 FQNEAQ (reference sequence). CDR3 region: CASSSSGVGNTEAFF. Here the CDR3 DNA reads TGTGCCAGCAGCTCGTCAGGCGTTGGAAACACTGAAGCTTTCTTT.

The V and J genes are TRBV19 and TRBJ1-3; D remains ambiguous. V was cut by 5 bases and J by 0 bases, with 17 bases left in between. Germline-derived CDR1 and CDR2 are LNHDA and SQIVND (reference sequence). The CDR3 is 17 residues long. The chain's CDR3 is CASSPGPNLSSGNTIYF. As DNA, the CDR3 is TGTGCCAGTAGTCCCGGGCCGAACCTGAGCTCTGGAAACACCATATATTTT.

J is TRBJ2-7 and V is TRBV14; D not certain. From germline, CDR1 is SGHDN and CDR2 FVKESK. V was trimmed by 0 bases and J by 3 bases, leaving 12 bases between them. The CDR3 runs 15 residues. CDR3 nucleotide sequence: TGTGCCAGCAGCCAAGATTGGGCCTACAACTACGAGCAGTACTTC. Translating gives CASSQDWAYNYEQYF.

This clonotype has only a few counts. The chain has TRBV7-2 and TRBJ2-5; unclear D gene. The CDR3 is 15 amino acids. V dropped 0 bases and J dropped 4 bases, with 12 bases sitting between them. Germline V gene sequence: CDR1 SGHTA, CDR2 FQGNSA. The CDR3 sequence is CASSLAAQLVETQYF. In DNA, the CDR3 is TGTGCCAGCAGCTTAGCAGCCCAATTAGTAGAGACCCAGTACTTC.

This chain connects TRBV19 to TRBJ1-5; the D gene is possibly TRBD1 (6 bases). Germline lookup yields CDR1 LNHDA and CDR2 SQIVND (reference sequence). V lost 10 bases and J 5 bases, leaving 12 bases between the germline ends. This CDR3 has 12 residues. The CDR3 region has the DNA TGTGCCATACAGGAGGGGGATCAGCCCCAGCATTTT. Translated, it gives CAIQEGDQPQHF. Combining the CDR3 with reference TRBV19 and TRBJ1-5 gives the whole variable domain DGGITQSPKYLFRKEGQNVTLSCEQNLNHDAMYWYRQDPGQGLRLIYYSQIVNDFQKGDIAEGYSVSREKKESFPLTVTSAQKNPTAFYLCAIQEGDQPQHFGDGTRLSIL.

This clonotype was seen only a few times. The V gene is TRBV30, the J gene TRBJ1-2; D might be TRBD1 (5 bases). This CDR3 spans 13 amino acids. Trimming left V 4 bases short and J 4 bases short, with 13 bases between. The germline gives CDR1 GTSNPN, CDR2 SVGIG (reference sequence). The CDR3 DNA sequence: TGTGCCTGGAATAAGGGGCTCGGCTATGGCTACACCTTC. Translating it yields CAWNKGLGYGYTF.

V is TRBV12-3 or TRBV12-4 and J is TRBJ2-3; D is possibly TRBD1 (6 bases). V lost 8 bases, J lost 3 bases, and 18 bases lay in between. The CDR3 loop spans 15 amino acids. CDR3: CASGYRVVFTDTQYF. The CDR3 DNA reads as TGTGCCAGCGGTTACAGGGTGGTTTTTACAGATACGCAGTATTTT.

On this clonotype: A junction end diverges from the germline sequence, so it may reflect a read error. The rearrangement links TRBV6-1 to TRBJ2-7, with D unclear. The CDR3 consists of 12 residues. CDR1 is MNHNS and CDR2 is SASEGT in the germline V gene. The CDR3, as DNA: TGTGCCAGCAGTGAACTCATATACGAGCAGCACTTC. Amino acid sequence: CASSELIYEQHF.

This clonotype was detected a few times. The junction does not match germline at one end; this may be a read error. This chain joins TRBV10-2 and TRBJ2-5; D unclear. The germline V gene has CDR1 WSHSY and CDR2 SAAADI. This CDR3 region has 13 residues. The CDR3 DNA reads as TGCGCAAGCACACTTCTCAGGCAAGAGACCCAGTACTTC. The encoded protein is CASTLLRQETQYF.

This clonotype turned up a few times. The chain joins TRBV7-9 to TRBJ1-1, with D possibly TRBD1 on 6 matching bases. The CDR3 covers 15 residues. The ends were cut back, 2 bases at V and 4 bases at J, with 14 bases in the middle. The V gene's germline CDR1 is SEHNR and CDR2 FQNEAQ (reference sequence). The CDR3 DNA follows: TGTGCCAGCAGCTTAAGGTTCAGGGGTCGCACTGAAGCTTTCTTT. Translation gives CASSLRFRGRTEAFF.

This clonotype was detected a few times. The CDR3: CASKQGPYGYTF. The CDR3 DNA reads as TGTGCCAGCAAACAGGGGCCCTATGGCTACACCTTC. The chain employs TRBV6-1 and TRBJ1-2; the match to TRBD1 covers 7 bases. CDR1 and CDR2 from the germline V gene are MNHNS and SASEGT. Trimming cost V 7 bases and J 4 bases; bases outside gene matches: 3. The CDR3 is 12 amino acids.

The chain employs TRBV30 and TRBJ1-2; 9 nucleotides align to TRBD1. Looked up from germline, CDR1 is GTSNPN and CDR2 is SVGIG (reference sequence). The V gene end was trimmed by 3 bases and the J gene end by 6 bases; junction bases not matched to a gene: 5. The CDR3 runs 13 residues. CDR3 sequence reads: CAWRGRQGDGYTF. DNA of the CDR3: TGTGCCTGGAGGGGGCGACAGGGGGATGGCTACACCTTC.

The chain couples TRBV12-3 or TRBV12-4 to TRBJ1-3; a possible D gene is TRBD1 (6 bases). The germline V and J ends were trimmed by 6 bases and 4 bases, with 16 bases remaining between them. This CDR3 comprises 15 residues. CDR3 amino acids: CASSRTAQRGNTIYF. For the CDR3, the DNA is TGTGCCAGCAGCAGGACAGCCCAGCGGGGAAACACCATATATTTT.

V gene TRBV20-1 combines with J gene TRBJ1-2; weak D call: TRBD1 (5 bases). CDR3 size: 14 residues. Germline CDR1 reads DFQATT; CDR2 reads SNEGSKA (reference sequence). Between the trimmed V and J ends, which lost 0 bases and 3 bases, there was a span of 11 bases. The CDR3 DNA is TGCAGTGCTAGAGATCTCGGGGCCCACTATGGCTACACCTTC. Its protein is CSARDLGAHYGYTF.

The V gene is TRBV10-3, the J gene TRBJ1-2, with 9 bases matching TRBD1. Germline-derived CDR1 and CDR2 are ENHRY and SYGVKD. Trimming at V came to 7 bases and at J to 0 bases, leaving 18 bases not matched to a gene. The CDR3 consists of 19 residues. The CDR3 loop reads CAIIPSLPGQGVPNYGYTF. CDR3 sequence (DNA): TGTGCCATCATCCCGAGCTTACCGGGACAGGGAGTTCCTAACTATGGCTACACCTTC.

The rearrangement uses TRBV27 and TRBJ2-7; D may be TRBD2 (6 bases). Germline CDR1 is MNHEY and CDR2 is SMNVEV (reference sequence). The CDR3 has 13 residues. V gave up 6 bases and J gave up 5 bases, with 14 bases separating them. The DNA of the CDR3 is TGTGCCAGCAGGGGGGGAAATGGCCACGAGCAGTACTTC. Encoded protein: CASRGGNGHEQYF.

This clonotype was seen a few times. The chain couples TRBV10-3 to TRBJ1-1, with 7 bases aligning to TRBD1. There are 13 residues in the CDR3. Trimming cost V 11 bases and J 6 bases; bases outside gene matches: 12. Germline V lookup: CDR1 ENHRY, CDR2 SYGVKD. CDR3 coding DNA: TGTGCCTCCATGACAGGGAGAGGCGCTGAAGCTTTCTTT. This gives the protein CASMTGRGAEAFF.

The chain has TRBV12-3 or TRBV12-4 and TRBJ2-7, with TRBD2 as a possible D gene (5 bases). The CDR3 runs 15 residues. V gave up 4 bases and J gave up 0 bases, with 13 bases separating them. CDR3 loop: CASSSRTGSSYEQYF. Here the CDR3 DNA reads TGTGCCAGCAGTTCCAGGACGGGGAGCTCCTACGAGCAGTACTTC.